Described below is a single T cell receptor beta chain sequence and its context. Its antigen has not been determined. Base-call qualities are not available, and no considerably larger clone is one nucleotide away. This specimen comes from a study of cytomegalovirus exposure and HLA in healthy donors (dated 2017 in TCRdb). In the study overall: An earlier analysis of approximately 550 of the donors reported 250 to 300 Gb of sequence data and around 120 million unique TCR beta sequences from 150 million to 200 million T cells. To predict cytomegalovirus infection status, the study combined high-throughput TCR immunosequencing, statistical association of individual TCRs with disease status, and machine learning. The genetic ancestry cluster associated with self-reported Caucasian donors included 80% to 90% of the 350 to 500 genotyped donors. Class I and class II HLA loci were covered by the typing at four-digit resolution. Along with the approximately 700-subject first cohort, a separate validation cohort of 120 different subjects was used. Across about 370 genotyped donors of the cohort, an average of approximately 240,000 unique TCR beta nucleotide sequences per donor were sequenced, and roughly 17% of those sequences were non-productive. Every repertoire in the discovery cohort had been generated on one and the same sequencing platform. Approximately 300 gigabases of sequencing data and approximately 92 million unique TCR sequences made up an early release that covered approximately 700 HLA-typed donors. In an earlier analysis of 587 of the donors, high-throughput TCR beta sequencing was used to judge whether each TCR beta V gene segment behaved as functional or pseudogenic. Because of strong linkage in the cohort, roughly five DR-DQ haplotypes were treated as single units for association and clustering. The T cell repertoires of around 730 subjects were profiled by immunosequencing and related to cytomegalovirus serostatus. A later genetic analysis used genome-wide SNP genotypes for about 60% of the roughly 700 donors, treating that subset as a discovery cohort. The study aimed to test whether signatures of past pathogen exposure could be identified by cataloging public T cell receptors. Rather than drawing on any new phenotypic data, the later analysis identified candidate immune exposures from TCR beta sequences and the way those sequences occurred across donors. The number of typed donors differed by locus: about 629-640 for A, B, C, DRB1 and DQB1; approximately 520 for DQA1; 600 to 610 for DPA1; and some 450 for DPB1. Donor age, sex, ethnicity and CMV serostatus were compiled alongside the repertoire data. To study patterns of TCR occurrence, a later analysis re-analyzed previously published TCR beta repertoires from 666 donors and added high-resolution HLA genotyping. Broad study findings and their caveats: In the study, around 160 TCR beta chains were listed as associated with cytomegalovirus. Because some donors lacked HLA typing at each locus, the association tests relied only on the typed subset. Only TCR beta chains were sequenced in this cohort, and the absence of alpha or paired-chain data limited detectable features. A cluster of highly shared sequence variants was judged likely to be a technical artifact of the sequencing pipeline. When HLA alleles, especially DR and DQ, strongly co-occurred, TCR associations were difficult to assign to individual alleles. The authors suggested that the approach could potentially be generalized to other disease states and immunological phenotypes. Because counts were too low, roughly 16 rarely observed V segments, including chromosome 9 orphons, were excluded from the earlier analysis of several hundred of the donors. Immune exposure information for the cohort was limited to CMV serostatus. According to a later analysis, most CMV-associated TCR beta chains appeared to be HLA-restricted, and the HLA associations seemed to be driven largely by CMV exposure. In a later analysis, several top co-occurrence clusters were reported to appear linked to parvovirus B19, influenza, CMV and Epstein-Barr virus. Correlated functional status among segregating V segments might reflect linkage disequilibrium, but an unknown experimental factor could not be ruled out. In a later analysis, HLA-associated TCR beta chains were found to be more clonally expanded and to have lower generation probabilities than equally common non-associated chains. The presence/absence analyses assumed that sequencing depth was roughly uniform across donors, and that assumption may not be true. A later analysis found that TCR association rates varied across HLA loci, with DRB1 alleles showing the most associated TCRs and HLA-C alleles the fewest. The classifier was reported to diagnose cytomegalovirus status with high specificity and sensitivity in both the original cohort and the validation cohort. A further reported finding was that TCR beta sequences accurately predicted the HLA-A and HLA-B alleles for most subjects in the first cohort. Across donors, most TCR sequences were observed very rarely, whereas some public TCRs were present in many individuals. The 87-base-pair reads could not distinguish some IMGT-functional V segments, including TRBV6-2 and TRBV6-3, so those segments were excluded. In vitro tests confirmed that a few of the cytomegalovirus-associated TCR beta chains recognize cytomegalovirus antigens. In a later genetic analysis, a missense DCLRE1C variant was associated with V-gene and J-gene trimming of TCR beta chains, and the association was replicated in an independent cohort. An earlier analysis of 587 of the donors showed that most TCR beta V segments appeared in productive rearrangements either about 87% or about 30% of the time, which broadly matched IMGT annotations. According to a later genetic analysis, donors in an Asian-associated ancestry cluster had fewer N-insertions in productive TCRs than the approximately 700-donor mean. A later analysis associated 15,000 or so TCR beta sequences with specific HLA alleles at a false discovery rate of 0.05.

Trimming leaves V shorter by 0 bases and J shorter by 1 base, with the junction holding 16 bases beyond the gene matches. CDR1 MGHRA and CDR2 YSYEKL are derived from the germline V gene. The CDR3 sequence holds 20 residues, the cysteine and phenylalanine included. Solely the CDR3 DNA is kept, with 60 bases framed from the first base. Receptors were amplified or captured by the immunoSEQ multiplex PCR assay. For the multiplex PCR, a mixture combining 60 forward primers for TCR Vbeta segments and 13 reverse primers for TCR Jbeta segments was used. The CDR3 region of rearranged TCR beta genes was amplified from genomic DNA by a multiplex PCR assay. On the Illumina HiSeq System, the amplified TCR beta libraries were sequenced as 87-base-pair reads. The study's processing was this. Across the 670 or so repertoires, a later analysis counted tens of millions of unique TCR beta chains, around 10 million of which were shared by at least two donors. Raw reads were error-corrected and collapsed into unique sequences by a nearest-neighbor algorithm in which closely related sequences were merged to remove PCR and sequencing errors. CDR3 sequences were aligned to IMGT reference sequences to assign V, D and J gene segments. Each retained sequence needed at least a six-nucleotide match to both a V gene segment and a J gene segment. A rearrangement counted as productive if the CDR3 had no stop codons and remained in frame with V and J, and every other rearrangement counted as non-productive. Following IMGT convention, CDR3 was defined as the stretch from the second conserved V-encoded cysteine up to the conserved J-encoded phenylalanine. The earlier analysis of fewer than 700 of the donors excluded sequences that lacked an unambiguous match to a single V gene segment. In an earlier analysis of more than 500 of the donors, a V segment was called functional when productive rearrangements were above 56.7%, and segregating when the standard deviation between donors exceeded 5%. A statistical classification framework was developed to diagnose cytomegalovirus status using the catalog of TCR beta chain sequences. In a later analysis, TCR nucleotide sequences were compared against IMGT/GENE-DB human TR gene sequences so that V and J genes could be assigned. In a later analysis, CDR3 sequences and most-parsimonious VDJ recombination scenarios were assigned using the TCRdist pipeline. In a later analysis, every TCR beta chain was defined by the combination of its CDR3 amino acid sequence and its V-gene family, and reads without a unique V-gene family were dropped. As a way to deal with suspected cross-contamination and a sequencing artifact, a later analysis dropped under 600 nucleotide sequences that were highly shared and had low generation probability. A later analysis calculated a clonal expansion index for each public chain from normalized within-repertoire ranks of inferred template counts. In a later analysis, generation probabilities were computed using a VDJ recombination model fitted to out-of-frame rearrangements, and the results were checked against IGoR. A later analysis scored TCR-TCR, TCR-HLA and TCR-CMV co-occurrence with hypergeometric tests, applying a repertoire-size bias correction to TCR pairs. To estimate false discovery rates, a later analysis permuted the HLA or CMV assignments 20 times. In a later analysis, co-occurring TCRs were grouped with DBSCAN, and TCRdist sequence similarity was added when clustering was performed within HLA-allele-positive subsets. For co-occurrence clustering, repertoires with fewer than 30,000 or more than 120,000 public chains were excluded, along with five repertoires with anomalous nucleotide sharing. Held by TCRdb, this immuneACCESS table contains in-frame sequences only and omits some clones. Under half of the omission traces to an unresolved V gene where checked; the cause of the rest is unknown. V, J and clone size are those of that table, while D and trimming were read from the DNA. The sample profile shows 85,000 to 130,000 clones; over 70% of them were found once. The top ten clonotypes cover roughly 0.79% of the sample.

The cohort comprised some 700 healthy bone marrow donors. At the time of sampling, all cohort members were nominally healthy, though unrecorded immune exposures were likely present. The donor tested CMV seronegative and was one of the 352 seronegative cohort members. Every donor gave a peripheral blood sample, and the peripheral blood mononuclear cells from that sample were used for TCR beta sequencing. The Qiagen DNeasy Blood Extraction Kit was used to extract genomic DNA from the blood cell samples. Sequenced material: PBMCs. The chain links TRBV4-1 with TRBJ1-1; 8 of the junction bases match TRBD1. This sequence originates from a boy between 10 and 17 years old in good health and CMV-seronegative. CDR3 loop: CASSQENTMDFQGANTEAFF. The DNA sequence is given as TGCGCCAGCAGCCAAGAAAACACCATGGATTTCCAGGGGGCGAACACTGAAGCTTTCTTT.